Presented here are 10 T cell receptor beta chains from one specimen sequenced in a study of T cell responses to AZD1222 COVID-19 vaccine (dated by TCRdb to the early 2020s). The library relied on the immunoSEQ multiplex PCR assay. TCRdb re-hosts the immuneACCESS table, in-frame sequences only. Its copies lack some clones; in the studies checked, an unresolved V gene accounts for under half of them, and the cause for the rest is not known. Within this sample are approximately 150,000 clones, with about 89% of them counted one time only. The ten largest clones represent 5.1% of the sample. Interpreted using the paper, the time point label stands for: baseline before first vaccination. The sample was peripheral blood, taken on day 0 of AZD1222 vaccination. Receptors originate from an adult in good health.

V and J are TRBV9 and TRBJ2-7; D ambiguous. Germline CDR1 is SGDLS and CDR2 is YYNGEE. The V end lost 0 bases, the J end lost 0 bases, and 7 bases lay between the germline ends. The CDR3 length is 14 residues. CDR3 amino acids: CASSVAWNSYEQYF. CDR3 bases: TGTGCCAGCAGCGTAGCTTGGAACTCCTACGAGCAGTACTTC.

The CDR3 DNA reads as TGTGCCAGCAGTGAATGGGGGGCAACTAATGAAAAACTGTTTTTT. Translation: CASSEWGATNEKLFF. This rearrangement joins TRBV2 to TRBJ1-4; D is possibly TRBD1 (5 bases). Germline V CDR1 and CDR2: SNHLY, FYNNEI. There are 15 residues in the CDR3. Between the trimmed V and J ends, which lost 2 bases and 0 bases, there was a span of 7 bases.

The chain has TRBV7-2 and TRBJ1-6; unclear D gene. Germline loops: CDR1 SGHTA, CDR2 FQGNSA. There are 15 residues in the CDR3. Trimming shortened V by 2 bases and J by 2 bases, and 7 bases separated the two germline ends. CDR3 sequence reads: CASSLKGAYNSPLHF. As DNA, the CDR3 is TGTGCCAGCAGCTTAAAGGGTGCCTATAATTCACCCCTCCACTTT.

The V call is TRBV28, the J call TRBJ1-1; D is uncertain. Germline CDR1 is MDHEN and CDR2 is SYDVKM. The V gene lost 4 bases and the J gene lost 12 bases, with 24 bases spanning the gap. The CDR3 covers 15 residues. Here the CDR3 reads CASSSRGQAEARPFF. The CDR3 bases are TGTGCCAGCAGTTCCCGGGGTCAGGCGGAGGCACGGCCTTTCTTT. The variable domain in full, with the rest retrieved from reference TRBV28 and TRBJ1-1, is DVKVTQSSRYLVKRTGEKVFLECVQDMDHENMFWYRQDPGLGLRLIYFSYDVKMKEKGDIPEGYSVSREKKERFSLILESASTNQTSMYLCASSSRGQAEARPFFGQGTRLTVV.

The rearrangement uses TRBV20-1 and TRBJ2-5; no reliable D call. The CDR3 has 13 amino acids. The V end was cut by 3 bases, the J end by 1 base, with 9 bases between. Germline assignment: CDR1 DFQATT and CDR2 SNEGSKA (reference sequence). The CDR3 spells CSASLGFQETQYF. The CDR3 DNA is TGCAGTGCTAGTCTGGGATTCCAAGAGACCCAGTACTTC.

This chain joins TRBV4-2 and TRBJ2-5, with 7 bases aligning to TRBD2. V shed 0 bases, J shed 5 bases, and the junction held 0 bases outside the gene matches. The germline V gene encodes CDR1 LGHNA and CDR2 YNFKEQ. The CDR3 totals 13 residues. CDR3 DNA: TGTGCCAGCAGCCAAGATAGCGGGGAGACCCAGTACTTC. Its protein product is CASSQDSGETQYF.

The CDR3 spells CATSDLRWGTRNTGELFF. The DNA of the CDR3 is TGTGCCACCAGTGATTTGCGTTGGGGGACTAGGAACACCGGGGAGCTGTTTTTT. The V call is TRBV24-1, the J call TRBJ2-2, with 8 bases fitting TRBD2. The germline V gene has CDR1 KGHDR and CDR2 SFDVKD. The junction had 6 bases not matched to a gene; V was cut back by 0 bases and J by 1 base. This CDR3 comprises 18 residues.

The rearrangement links TRBV28 to TRBJ1-6; maybe TRBD1 (6 bases). Looked up from germline, CDR1 is MDHEN and CDR2 is SYDVKM. The CDR3 runs 13 residues. The V gene lost 9 bases and the J gene lost 8 bases, with 14 bases spanning the gap. Here the CDR3 reads CASRGAIHSPLHF. The CDR3 nucleotides are TGTGCCAGTAGGGGGGCAATTCATTCACCCCTCCACTTT.

The rearrangement links TRBV7-2 to TRBJ2-7, with no clear D. The CDR3 loop spans 15 amino acids. Germline values: CDR1 SGHTA, CDR2 FQGNSA. V lost 5 bases and J 0 bases, leaving 14 bases between the germline ends. The CDR3 region is CASSPDNWASYEQYF. In DNA, the CDR3 is TGTGCCAGCAGCCCAGATAATTGGGCCTCCTACGAGCAGTACTTC.

The chain has TRBV28 and TRBJ2-1; TRBD2 agrees at 8 bases. Germline V gene sequence: CDR1 MDHEN, CDR2 SYDVKM. The CDR3 is 14 residues long. The ends lost 2 bases at V and 6 bases at J; junction bases unmatched: 3. CDR3 sequence: CASSLGGRFNEQFF. CDR3 in DNA: TGTGCCAGCAGTTTAGGCGGGAGGTTCAATGAGCAGTTCTTC.